The 17 T cell receptor beta chains given below trace back to one sample, sequenced in a study of cytomegalovirus exposure and HLA in healthy donors. This PCR relied on a set of 60 Vbeta primers and 13 Jbeta primers. The method was immunoSEQ multiplex PCR; TCRdb's version includes in-frame clones alone and lacks a portion of them. The sample records 250,000 to 350,000 clones, roughly 89% being singletons. Sequencing used PBMCs. The origin of the receptors is a man aged 40-49 years in good health and CMV-seropositive.

The chain is built from TRBV5-1 and TRBJ2-7; 11 bases line up with TRBD1. Germline V CDR1 and CDR2: SGHRS, YFSETQ. The CDR3 has 15 amino acids. The J segment lost 0 bases and the V segment lost 4 bases, leaving 3 bases of the junction unmatched. DNA of the CDR3: TGCGCCAGCAGCGTCGGGACAGGGGGCTCCTACGAGCAGTACTTC. As protein: CASSVGTGGSYEQYF.

The chain recombines TRBV5-8 with TRBJ2-3; 11 positions agree with TRBD1. V trimming: 3 bases; J trimming: 5 bases; junction bases outside the gene matches: 8. The V gene's germline CDR1 is SGHTS and CDR2 YDEGEE. This CDR3 is 16 amino acids long. Written as DNA, the CDR3 is TGTGCCAGCAGCTCCGGCTGGGGACAGGGGGTAGATACGCAGTATTTT. Translated, it gives CASSSGWGQGVDTQYF.

This sequence joins TRBV25-1 and TRBJ2-5; D ambiguous. Germline CDR1 MGHDK, CDR2 SYGVNS. There are 13 residues in the CDR3. Trimming pared 3 bases from V and 0 bases from J, leaving 5 bases between. CDR3: CASSERYQETQYF. The CDR3 bases are TGTGCCAGCAGTGAGAGGTACCAAGAGACCCAGTACTTC.

The chain joins TRBV5-1 to TRBJ2-7, with a possible D match to TRBD1 (6 bases). CDR3 size: 15 residues. Germline V gives CDR1 SGHRS, CDR2 YFSETQ. Between the trimmed V and J ends, which lost 0 bases and 3 bases, there was a span of 13 bases. CDR3 coding DNA: TGCGCCAGCAGCTTGGGGGCAGGGGAAGGCTACGAGCAGTACTTC. It translates to CASSLGAGEGYEQYF.

J is TRBJ2-7 and V is TRBV15, with 9 positions matching TRBD1. Germline-derived CDR1 and CDR2 are LNHNV and YYDKDF (reference sequence). The CDR3 loop spans 14 amino acids. Germline trimming cut 5 bases from V and 3 bases from J; bases unmatched to any gene: 5. The DNA for the CDR3 is TGTGCCACCAGCCCCGGGACAGGGCTCTACGAGCAGTACTTC. As protein: CATSPGTGLYEQYF. The full variable domain, rest sourced from reference TRBV15 and TRBJ2-7, is DAMVIQNPRYQVTQFGKPVTLSCSQTLNHNVMYWYQQKSSQAPKLLFHYYDKDFNNEADTPDNFQSRRPNTSFCFLDIRSPGLGDTAMYLCATSPGTGLYEQYFGPGTRLTVT.

The chain combines TRBV4-1 with TRBJ2-7; 7 nucleotides agree with TRBD1. This CDR3 region has 16 residues. Germline loops: CDR1 MGHRA, CDR2 YSYEKL. The V gene end was trimmed by 3 bases and the J gene end by 0 bases; junction bases not matched to a gene: 8. CDR3: CASSQAGTVTSYEQYF. In nucleotides, the CDR3 is TGCGCCAGCAGCCAGGCAGGGACAGTGACCTCCTACGAGCAGTACTTC.

V is TRBV30 and J is TRBJ2-7; D may be TRBD2 (5 bases). In germline, CDR1 is GTSNPN, CDR2 SVGIG (reference sequence). The V and J ends lost 5 bases and 5 bases respectively, with 16 bases between them. This CDR3 is built from 13 residues. The CDR3 DNA sequence: TGTGCCTGGGGATACACCGACGGGGACGAGCAGTACTTC. Protein sequence: CAWGYTDGDEQYF. The whole variable domain, filled in from reference TRBV30 and TRBJ2-7, reads SQTIHQWPATLVQPVGSPLSLECTVEGTSNPNLYWYRQAAGRGLQLLFYSVGIGQISSEVPQNLSASRPQDRQFILSSKKLLLSDSGFYLCAWGYTDGDEQYFGPGTRLTVT.

The chain combines TRBV27 with TRBJ2-2; 11 bases fit TRBD2. Germline V lookup: CDR1 MNHEY, CDR2 SMNVEV (reference sequence). Trimming cost V 6 bases and J 7 bases; bases outside gene matches: 10. This CDR3 has 16 amino acids. The CDR3 coding sequence is TGTGCCAGCAGCACGACTAGCGGGATCGGTAGCGGGGAGCTGTTTTTT. As protein: CASSTTSGIGSGELFF.

The J gene is TRBJ1-5, the V gene TRBV15; 9 bases are shared with TRBD1. From germline, CDR1 is LNHNV and CDR2 YYDKDF (reference sequence). CDR3 length: 15 amino acids. V trimming: 6 bases; J trimming: 1 base; junction bases outside the gene matches: 4. The CDR3 sequence is CATRGQGRSNQPQHF. CDR3 DNA: TGTGCCACCAGAGGACAGGGGCGCAGCAATCAGCCCCAGCATTTT. The full variable domain, rest sourced from reference TRBV15 and TRBJ1-5, is DAMVIQNPRYQVTQFGKPVTLSCSQTLNHNVMYWYQQKSSQAPKLLFHYYDKDFNNEADTPDNFQSRRPNTSFCFLDIRSPGLGDTAMYLCATRGQGRSNQPQHFGDGTRLSIL.

V usage is TRBV7-2 and J usage is TRBJ2-7, with 10 bases fitting TRBD1. Trimming at V came to 4 bases and at J to 1 base, leaving 7 bases not matched to a gene. CDR1 is SGHTA and CDR2 is FQGNSA in the germline V gene. The CDR3 consists of 16 residues. The CDR3 DNA reads TGTGCCAGCAGCTCCACTGGACAGGGGGGATCCTACGAGCAGTACTTC. As protein: CASSSTGQGGSYEQYF.

This chain joins TRBV18 and TRBJ2-1; 7 bases line up with TRBD1. The V and J ends lost 2 bases and 3 bases, in that order; junction bases with no gene match: 4. CDR3 length equals 15 residues. Germline V gene data show CDR1 as KGHSH and CDR2 as LQKENI. In DNA, the CDR3 is TGTGCCAGCTCACCATCGGGACAGAGCTACAATGAGCAGTTCTTC. Translated: CASSPSGQSYNEQFF. Together with reference TRBV18 and TRBJ2-1, the CDR3 gives the full variable domain: NAGVMQNPRHLVRRRGQEARLRCSPMKGHSHVYWYRQLPEEGLKFMVYLQKENIIDESGMPKERFSAEFPKEGPSILRIQQVVRGDSAAYFCASSPSGQSYNEQFFGPGTRLTVL.

This chain joins TRBV5-5 and TRBJ2-7; maybe TRBD1 (6 bases). Germline V gene sequence: CDR1 SGHKS, CDR2 YYEKEE (reference sequence). V lost 3 bases and J 0 bases, leaving 10 bases between the germline ends. The CDR3 covers 14 residues. The CDR3 DNA is TGTGCCAGCAGCTCCTTGGACAGCTCCTACGAGCAGTACTTC. Its protein is CASSSLDSSYEQYF.

The V call is TRBV28, the J call TRBJ1-2; 9 bases are a match to TRBD1. V lost 2 bases to trimming and J lost 6 bases; unmatched junction nucleotides: 7. CDR1 is MDHEN and CDR2 is SYDVKM in the germline V gene. The CDR3 consists of 15 residues. The CDR3 DNA reads TGTGCCAGCAGTTTAGCCCCGGGACAGGGAAATGGCTACACCTTC. This gives the protein CASSLAPGQGNGYTF.

The CDR3 coding sequence is TGTGCCAGCAGCGAGGACAGGCAGGAGGAGCAGTTCTTC. It translates to CASSEDRQEEQFF. The chain is built from TRBV6-4 and TRBJ2-1, with TRBD1 matching over 7 bases. The trim removed 6 bases at V and 10 bases at J, leaving 9 bases unmatched. The V gene's germline CDR1 is MRHNA and CDR2 SNTAGT. The CDR3 spans 13 residues.

V usage is TRBV5-1 and J usage is TRBJ1-1; D gene uncertain. The CDR3 is 13 residues long. Trimming took 4 bases from V and 5 from J, leaving 12 bases between them. The V gene's germline CDR1 is SGHRS and CDR2 YFSETQ. CDR3 nucleotide sequence: TGCGCCAGCAGCGGAACCGTGCGGACTGAAGCTTTCTTT. Translation: CASSGTVRTEAFF.

The rearrangement uses TRBV5-8 and TRBJ2-7; perhaps TRBD2 as D (6 bases). This CDR3 has 12 residues. Trimming shortened V by 2 bases and J by 3 bases, and 6 bases separated the two germline ends. CDR1 is SGHTS, CDR2 YDEGEE, per germline. CDR3 region: CASSFSGYEQYF. The CDR3 DNA reads as TGTGCCAGCAGCTTTAGCGGCTACGAGCAGTACTTC.

This chain connects TRBV2 to TRBJ1-3, with no clear D. The CDR3 spans 14 residues. Per germline, CDR1 SNHLY and CDR2 FYNNEI. The germline V and J ends were trimmed by 4 bases and 1 base, with 8 bases remaining between them. The CDR3 nucleotides read TGTGCCAGCAGTGGAACAGTATCTGGAAACACCATATATTTT. This translates into CASSGTVSGNTIYF.